Presented here are 21 T cell receptor beta chains from one specimen sequenced in a study of blood T cell repertoires in COVID-19. The repertoire was sequenced with immunoSEQ multiplex PCR; TCRdb's copy has only in-frame clones and lacks some. The data show approximately 200,000 clones, about 88% seen once. Sequencing was performed on peripheral blood. These receptor sequences come from a young woman with active or convalescent COVID-19.

The rearrangement joins TRBV29-1 to TRBJ1-2, with TRBD1 matching over 10 bases. Germline CDR1 is SQVTM and CDR2 is ANQGSEA. V lost 0 bases, J lost 5 bases, and 6 bases stayed unmatched. The CDR3 consists of 15 residues. CDR3 protein: CSVEEWDRGGYGYTF. The CDR3 DNA is TGCAGCGTTGAAGAATGGGACAGGGGTGGATATGGCTACACCTTC.

This clone has a handful of counts. This chain uses TRBV7-9 with TRBJ2-1; D is possibly TRBD2 (5 bases). Germline CDR1 and CDR2: SEHNR and FQNEAQ (reference sequence). The CDR3 loop spans 13 amino acids. V gave up 1 base and J gave up 10 bases, with 11 bases separating them. CDR3 sequence (DNA): TGTGCCAGCAGCTTAGATTCTAGCAGGGAGCAGTTCTTC. Its protein is CASSLDSSREQFF.

The rearrangement uses TRBV11-2 and TRBJ2-7; TRBD2 matches at 11 bases. Germline V lookup: CDR1 SGHAT, CDR2 FQNNGV. V lost 4 bases to trimming and J lost 4 bases; unmatched junction nucleotides: 0. The CDR3 covers 13 residues. The CDR3 region has the DNA TGTGCCAGCAGCTGGACTAGCGGGTACGAGCAGTACTTC. It is translated as CASSWTSGYEQYF.

This sequence joins TRBV2 and TRBJ1-6; D is possibly TRBD1 (5 bases). V was pared by 7 bases and J by 2 bases, with 12 bases between. This CDR3 contains 15 residues. CDR1 and CDR2 from the germline V gene are SNHLY and FYNNEI. The CDR3 is CASNPTDPYNSPLHF. CDR3 DNA sequence: TGTGCCAGCAATCCGACAGACCCCTATAATTCACCCCTCCACTTT.

This chain connects TRBV4-1 to TRBJ2-1; 7 bases agree with TRBD2. The CDR3 runs 14 residues. The trim removed 5 bases at V and 6 bases at J, leaving 7 bases unmatched. CDR1 is MGHRA, CDR2 YSYEKL, per germline. CDR3 protein: CASSYGLVLNEQFF. CDR3 sequence (DNA): TGCGCCAGCAGCTACGGACTAGTCCTCAATGAGCAGTTCTTC.

This chain connects TRBV4-1 to TRBJ2-1, with 8 positions matching TRBD1. V gave up 2 bases and J gave up 0 bases; unmatched junction bases: 6. Germline values: CDR1 MGHRA, CDR2 YSYEKL. This CDR3 comprises 17 residues. The CDR3 region has the DNA TGCGCCAGCAGCCAACAGGGGGCCCGAAGCTCCTACAATGAGCAGTTCTTC. Amino acids: CASSQQGARSSYNEQFF.

V and J are TRBV6-1 and TRBJ2-6; D may be TRBD1 (5 bases). From germline, CDR1 is MNHNS and CDR2 SASEGT. The CDR3 spans 15 residues. Deletions cut 3 bases from V and 1 base from J, with 7 bases between. The CDR3 here is CASSEKGSGANVLTF. The CDR3 DNA is TGTGCCAGCAGTGAGAAGGGGTCTGGGGCCAACGTCCTGACTTTC.

In this sample, this clone turned up a few times. The chain joins TRBV11-2 to TRBJ2-1, with unresolved D. Germline CDR1 is SGHAT and CDR2 is FQNNGV. CDR3 size: 12 residues. V lost 1 base and J 10 bases, leaving 8 bases between the germline ends. CDR3 in DNA: TGTGCCAGCAGCTTAGCCCTGAGCGAGCAGTTCTTC. Its protein product is CASSLALSEQFF.

The J gene is TRBJ2-2, the V gene TRBV3-1 (or the pseudogene TRBV3-2); perhaps TRBD1 as D (5 bases). The ends were cut back, 4 bases at V and 6 bases at J, with 12 bases in the middle. CDR3 length: 14 residues. Germline CDR1 reads LGHDT; CDR2 reads YNNKEL (reference sequence). The chain's CDR3 is CASSRKGLPGELFF. CDR3 DNA sequence: TGTGCCAGCAGCCGAAAGGGGCTACCCGGGGAGCTGTTTTTT.

The V call is TRBV2, the J call TRBJ2-3, with D possibly being TRBD2 (6 bases). The CDR3 runs 15 residues. Deletions cut 3 bases from V and 0 bases from J, with 10 bases between. In germline, CDR1 is SNHLY, CDR2 FYNNEI. The CDR3 spells CASSDESGSTDTQYF. The CDR3 region has the DNA TGTGCCAGCAGTGATGAGAGCGGGAGCACAGATACGCAGTATTTT.

The chain is built from TRBV12-3 or TRBV12-4 and TRBJ1-6; D is unresolved. V shed 6 bases and J shed 8 bases, with 8 bases lying between them. The CDR3 contains 12 residues. The DNA for the CDR3 is TGTGCCAGCAGAACCACTCATTCACCCCTCCACTTT. Translating gives CASRTTHSPLHF.

The chain links TRBV19 to TRBJ2-7; the D gene is possibly TRBD2 (6 bases). The CDR3 extends over 14 amino acids. Germline CDR1 reads LNHDA; CDR2 reads SQIVND (reference sequence). Trimming stripped 8 bases from V and 9 bases from J, with 23 bases between. In nucleotides, the CDR3 is TGTGCCAGTTCAGTGACTAGTGGGTCCGGGGGGCAGTACTTC. Its translation: CASSVTSGSGGQYF.

This rearrangement joins TRBV10-3 to TRBJ2-5, with 7 bases aligning to TRBD1. The CDR3 extends over 14 amino acids. Germline V CDR1 and CDR2: ENHRY, SYGVKD. The junction had 4 bases not matched to a gene; V was cut back by 3 bases and J by 3 bases. The DNA for the CDR3 is TGTGCCATCAGTGACGGGACAGCCAAAGAGACCCAGTACTTC. Translated: CAISDGTAKETQYF.

The rearrangement joins TRBV19 to TRBJ1-2; D is perhaps TRBD1 (5 bases). This CDR3 has 15 amino acids. In germline, CDR1 is LNHDA, CDR2 SQIVND (reference sequence). The V gene lost 7 bases and the J gene lost 3 bases, with 18 bases spanning the gap. The CDR3 DNA reads as TGTGCCAGTACCCTAAGCCCAGGGTCGTACTATGGCTACACCTTC. It translates to CASTLSPGSYYGYTF.

The V gene is TRBV2, the J gene TRBJ1-6; D call uncertain. Trimming pared 4 bases from V and 9 bases from J, leaving 10 bases between. CDR3 length equals 13 residues. CDR1 SNHLY and CDR2 FYNNEI come from the germline V gene. CDR3 DNA: TGTGCCAGCAGTGTGGAGGGAGGTTCACCCCTCCACTTT. Its protein is CASSVEGGSPLHF.

This clone has just one count. The chain couples TRBV5-1 to TRBJ2-3, with D perhaps TRBD2 (5 bases). In germline, CDR1 is SGHRS, CDR2 YFSETQ. With 7 bases removed from V and 0 bases from J, the gap between germline ends came to 6 bases. The CDR3 runs 12 residues. In DNA form, the CDR3 reads TGCGCCAGCCGGGATAGCACAGATACGCAGTATTTT. It yields the protein CASRDSTDTQYF.

V and J are TRBV19 and TRBJ1-5; TRBD1 is a possible D gene (5 bases). CDR3 length equals 13 residues. V lost 7 bases and J lost 7, with 14 bases in between. CDR1 and CDR2 (germline): LNHDA, SQIVND (reference sequence). DNA of the CDR3: TGTGCCAGTACCCTGGGGGGAAACCAGCCCCAGCATTTT. Translated: CASTLGGNQPQHF.

This clone was recorded a few times. The chain combines TRBV19 with TRBJ1-3; maybe TRBD1 (6 bases). Between the trimmed V and J ends, which lost 5 bases and 0 bases, there was a span of 11 bases. This CDR3 is built from 15 residues. CDR1 and CDR2 from the germline V gene are LNHDA and SQIVND (reference sequence). The CDR3 DNA sequence: TGTGCCAGTAGTTTCGGGGACACCTCTGGAAACACCATATATTTT. This encodes CASSFGDTSGNTIYF.

This chain links TRBV19 with TRBJ2-5; 8 bases are a match to TRBD2. The CDR3 extends over 14 amino acids. CDR1 is LNHDA and CDR2 is SQIVND in the germline V gene (reference sequence). V dropped 1 base and J dropped 4; count of bases not matched to a gene: 2. CDR3: CASSIGSGAETQYF. CDR3 bases: TGTGCCAGTAGTATAGGTAGCGGGGCAGAGACCCAGTACTTC.

The V and J genes are TRBV5-6 and TRBJ2-7; 9 bases map to TRBD1. Germline trimming cut 3 bases from V and 3 bases from J; bases unmatched to any gene: 7. CDR1 and CDR2 from the germline V gene are SGHDT and YYEEEE. This CDR3 is 15 amino acids long. In DNA, the CDR3 is TGTGCCAGCAGCTGGACAGGGGCCCCGGGCTACGAGCAGTACTTC. Translation gives CASSWTGAPGYEQYF.

The chain has TRBV13 and TRBJ2-3, with D perhaps matching TRBD2 (5 bases). This CDR3 contains 14 residues. The germline V gene has CDR1 PRHDT and CDR2 FYEKMQ (reference sequence). Trimming shortened V by 2 bases and J by 4 bases, and 10 bases separated the two germline ends. In DNA, the CDR3 is TGTGCCAGCAGCTTAAGGCTAGCCGCAGATACGCAGTATTTT. Protein: CASSLRLAADTQYF.